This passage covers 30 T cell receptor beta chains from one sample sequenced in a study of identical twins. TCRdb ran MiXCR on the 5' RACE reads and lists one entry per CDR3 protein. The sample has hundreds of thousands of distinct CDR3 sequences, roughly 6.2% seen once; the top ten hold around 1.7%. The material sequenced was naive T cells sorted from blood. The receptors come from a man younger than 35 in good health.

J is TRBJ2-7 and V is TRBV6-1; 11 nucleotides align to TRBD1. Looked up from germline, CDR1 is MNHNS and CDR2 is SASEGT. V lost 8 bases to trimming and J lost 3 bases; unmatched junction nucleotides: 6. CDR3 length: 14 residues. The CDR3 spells CASGTGTGGYEQYF. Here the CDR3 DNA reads TGTGCCAGCGGTACCGGGACAGGGGGCTACGAGCAGTACTTC.

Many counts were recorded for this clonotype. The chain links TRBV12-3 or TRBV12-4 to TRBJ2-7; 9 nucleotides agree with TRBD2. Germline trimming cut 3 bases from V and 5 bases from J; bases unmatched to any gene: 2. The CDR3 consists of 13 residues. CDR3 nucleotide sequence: TGTGCCAGCAGTTTTAGCGGGAGAGACGAGCAGTACTTC. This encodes CASSFSGRDEQYF.

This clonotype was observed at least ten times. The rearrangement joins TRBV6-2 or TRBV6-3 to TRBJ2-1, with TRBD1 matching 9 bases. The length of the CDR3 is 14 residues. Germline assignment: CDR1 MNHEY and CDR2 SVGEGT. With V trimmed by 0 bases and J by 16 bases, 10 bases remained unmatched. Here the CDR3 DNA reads TGTGCCAGCAGTTACTCGACCCTGGGACAGGGCGACTTCTTC. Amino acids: CASSYSTLGQGDFF.

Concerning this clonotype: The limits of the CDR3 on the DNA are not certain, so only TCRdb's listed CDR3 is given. Here the CDR3 reads CSVATGTIGNTVYF. The chain links TRBV29-1 to TRBJ1-3; the table's D call, TRBD1, has no DNA check behind it. The CDR3 numbers 14 amino acids, ends counted. The germline CDR1 and CDR2 sequences are SQVTM and ANQGSEA.

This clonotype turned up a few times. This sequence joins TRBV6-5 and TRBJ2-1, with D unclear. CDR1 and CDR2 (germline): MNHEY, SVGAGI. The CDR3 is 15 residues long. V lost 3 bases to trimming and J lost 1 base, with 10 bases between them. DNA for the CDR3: TGTGCCAGCAGTTATACGCGAGAATCCTACAATGAGCAGTTCTTC. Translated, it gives CASSYTRESYNEQFF.

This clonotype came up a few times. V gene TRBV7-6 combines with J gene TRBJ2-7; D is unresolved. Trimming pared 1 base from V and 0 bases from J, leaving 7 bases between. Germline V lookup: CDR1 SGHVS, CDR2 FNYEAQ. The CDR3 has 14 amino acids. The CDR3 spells CASSLELNSYEQYF. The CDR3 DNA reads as TGTGCCAGCAGCTTAGAGTTGAACTCCTACGAGCAGTACTTC.

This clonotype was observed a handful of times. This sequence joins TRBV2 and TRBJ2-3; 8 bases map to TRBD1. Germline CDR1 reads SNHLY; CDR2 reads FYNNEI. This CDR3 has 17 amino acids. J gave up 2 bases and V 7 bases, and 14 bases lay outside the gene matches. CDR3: CASTFGKGQENTDTQYF. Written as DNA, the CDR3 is TGTGCCAGCACCTTCGGAAAGGGACAGGAGAACACAGATACGCAGTATTTT.

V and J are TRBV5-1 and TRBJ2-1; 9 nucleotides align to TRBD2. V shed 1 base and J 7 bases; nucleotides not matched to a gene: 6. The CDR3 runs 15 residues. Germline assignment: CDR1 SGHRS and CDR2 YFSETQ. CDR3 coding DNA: TGCGCCAGCAGCTTGATAGCGGGAGAGGGTAATGAGCAGTTCTTC. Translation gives CASSLIAGEGNEQFF.

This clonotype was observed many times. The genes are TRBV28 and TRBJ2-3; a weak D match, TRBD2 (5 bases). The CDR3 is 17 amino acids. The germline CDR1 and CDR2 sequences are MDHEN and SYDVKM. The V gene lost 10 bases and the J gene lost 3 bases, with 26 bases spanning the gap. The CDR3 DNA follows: TGTGCCACCAGCAAGTCCGGCGGGCTATTGGGAACAGATACGCAGTATTTT. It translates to CATSKSGGLLGTDTQYF.

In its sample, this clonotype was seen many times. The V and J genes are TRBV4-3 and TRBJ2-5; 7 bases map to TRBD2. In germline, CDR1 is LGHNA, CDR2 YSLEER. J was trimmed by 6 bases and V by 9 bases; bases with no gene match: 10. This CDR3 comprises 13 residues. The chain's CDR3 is CARNGLVSKTQYF. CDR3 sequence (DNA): TGCGCCAGAAACGGACTAGTCTCGAAGACCCAGTACTTC.

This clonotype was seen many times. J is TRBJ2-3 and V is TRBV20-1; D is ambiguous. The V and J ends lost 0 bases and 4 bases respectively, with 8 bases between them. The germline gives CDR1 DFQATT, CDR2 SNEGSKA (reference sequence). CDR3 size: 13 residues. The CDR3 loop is CSARDGYSDTQYF. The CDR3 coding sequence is TGCAGTGCTAGAGATGGGTATTCAGATACGCAGTATTTT.

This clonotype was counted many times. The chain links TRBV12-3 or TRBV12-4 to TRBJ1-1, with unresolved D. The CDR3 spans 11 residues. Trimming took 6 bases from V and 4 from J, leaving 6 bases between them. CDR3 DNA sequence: TGTGCCAGCAGCAAGGGCACTGAAGCTTTCTTT. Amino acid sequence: CASSKGTEAFF.

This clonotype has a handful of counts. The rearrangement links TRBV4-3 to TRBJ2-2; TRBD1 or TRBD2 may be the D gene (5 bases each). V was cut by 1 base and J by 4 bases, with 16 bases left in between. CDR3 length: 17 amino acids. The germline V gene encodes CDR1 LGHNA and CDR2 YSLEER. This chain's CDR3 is CASSQVLPGRITGELFF. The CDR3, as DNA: TGCGCCAGCAGCCAAGTACTCCCGGGACGAATCACCGGGGAGCTGTTTTTT.

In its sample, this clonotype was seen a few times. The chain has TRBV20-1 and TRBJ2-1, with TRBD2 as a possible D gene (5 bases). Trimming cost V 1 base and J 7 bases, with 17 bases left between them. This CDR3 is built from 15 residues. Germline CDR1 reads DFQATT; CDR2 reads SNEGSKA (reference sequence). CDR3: CSARVRFSGRNEQFF. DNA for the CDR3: TGCAGTGCTAGAGTAAGATTCAGCGGCCGAAATGAGCAGTTCTTC.

DNA of the CDR3: TGTGCCAGCAGCTTAGACCGACTAGCGCTCAATGAGCAGTTCTTC. As protein: CASSLDRLALNEQFF. V and J are TRBV11-2 and TRBJ2-1, with 8 bases that match TRBD2. Germline CDR1 is SGHAT and CDR2 is FQNNGV. J gave up 6 bases and V 0 bases, and 4 bases lay outside the gene matches. The CDR3 consists of 15 residues.

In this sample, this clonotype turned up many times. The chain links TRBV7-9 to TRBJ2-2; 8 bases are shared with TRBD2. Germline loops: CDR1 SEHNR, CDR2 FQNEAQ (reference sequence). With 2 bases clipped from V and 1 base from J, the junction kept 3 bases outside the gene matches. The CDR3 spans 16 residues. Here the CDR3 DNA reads TGTGCCAGCAGCTTATCCAGCGGGAGGAACACCGGGGAGCTGTTTTTT. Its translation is CASSLSSGRNTGELFF. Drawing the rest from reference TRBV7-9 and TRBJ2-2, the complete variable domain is DTGVSQNPRHKITKRGQNVTFRCDPISEHNRLYWYRQTLGQGPEFLTYFQNEAQLEKSRLLSDRFSAERPKGSFSTLEIQRTEQGDSAMYLCASSLSSGRNTGELFFGEGSRLTVL.

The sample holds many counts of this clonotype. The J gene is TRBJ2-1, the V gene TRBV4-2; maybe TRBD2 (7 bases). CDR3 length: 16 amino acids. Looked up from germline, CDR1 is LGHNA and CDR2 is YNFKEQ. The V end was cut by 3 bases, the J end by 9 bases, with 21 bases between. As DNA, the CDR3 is TGTGCCAGCAGCCACGTCGAGGGGGGGGGTTTATCTGAGCAGTTCTTC. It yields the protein CASSHVEGGGLSEQFF.

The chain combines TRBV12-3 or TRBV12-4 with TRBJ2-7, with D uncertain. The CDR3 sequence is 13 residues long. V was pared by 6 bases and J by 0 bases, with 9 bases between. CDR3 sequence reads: CASRLLGSYEQYF. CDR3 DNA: TGTGCCAGCAGGCTACTGGGCTCCTACGAGCAGTACTTC.

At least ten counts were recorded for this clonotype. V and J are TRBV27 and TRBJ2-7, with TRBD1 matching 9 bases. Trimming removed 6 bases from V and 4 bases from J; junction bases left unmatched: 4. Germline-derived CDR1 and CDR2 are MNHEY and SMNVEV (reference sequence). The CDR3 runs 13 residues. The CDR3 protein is CASRGTGFYEQYF. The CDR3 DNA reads TGTGCCAGCAGAGGGACAGGGTTTTACGAGCAGTACTTC.

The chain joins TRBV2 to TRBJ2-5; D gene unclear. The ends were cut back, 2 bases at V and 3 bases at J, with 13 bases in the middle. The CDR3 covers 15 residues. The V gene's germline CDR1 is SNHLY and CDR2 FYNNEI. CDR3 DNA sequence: TGTGCCAGCAGTGAATCGGTCGGGCAGAAAGAGACCCAGTACTTC. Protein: CASSESVGQKETQYF.

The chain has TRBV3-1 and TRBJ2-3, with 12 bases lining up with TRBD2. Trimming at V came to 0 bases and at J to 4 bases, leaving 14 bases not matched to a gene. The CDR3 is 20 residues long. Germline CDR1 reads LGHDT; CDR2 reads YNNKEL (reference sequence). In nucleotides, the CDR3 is TGTGCCAGCAGCCAAGATTCGCCTAGCGGGAGGGCCGGGGGCCCAGATACGCAGTATTTT. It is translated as CASSQDSPSGRAGGPDTQYF.

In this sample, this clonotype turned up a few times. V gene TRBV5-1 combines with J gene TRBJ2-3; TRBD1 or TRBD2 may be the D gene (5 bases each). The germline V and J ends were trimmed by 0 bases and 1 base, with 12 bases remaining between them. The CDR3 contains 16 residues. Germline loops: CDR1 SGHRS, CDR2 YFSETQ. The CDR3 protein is CASSLAGAGGTDTQYF. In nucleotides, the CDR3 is TGCGCCAGCAGCTTGGCCGGGGCGGGCGGCACAGATACGCAGTATTTT.

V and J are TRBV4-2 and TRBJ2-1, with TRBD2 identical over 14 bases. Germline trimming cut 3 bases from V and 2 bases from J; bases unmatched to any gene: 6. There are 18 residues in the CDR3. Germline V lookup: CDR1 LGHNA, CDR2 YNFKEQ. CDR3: CASSQGTSGSRTYNEQFF. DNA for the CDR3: TGTGCCAGCAGCCAGGGGACTAGCGGGAGTAGGACCTACAATGAGCAGTTCTTC.

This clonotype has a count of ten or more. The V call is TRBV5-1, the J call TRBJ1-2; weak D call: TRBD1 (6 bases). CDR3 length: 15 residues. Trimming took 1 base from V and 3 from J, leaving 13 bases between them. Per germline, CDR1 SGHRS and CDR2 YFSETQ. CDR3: CASSLNAGVDYGYTF. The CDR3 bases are TGCGCCAGCAGCTTGAACGCAGGGGTGGACTATGGCTACACCTTC.

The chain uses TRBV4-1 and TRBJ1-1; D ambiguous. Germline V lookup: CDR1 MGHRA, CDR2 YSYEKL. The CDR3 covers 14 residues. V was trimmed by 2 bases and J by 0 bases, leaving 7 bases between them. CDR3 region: CASSQPGMNTEAFF. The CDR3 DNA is TGCGCCAGCAGCCAACCCGGCATGAACACTGAAGCTTTCTTT.

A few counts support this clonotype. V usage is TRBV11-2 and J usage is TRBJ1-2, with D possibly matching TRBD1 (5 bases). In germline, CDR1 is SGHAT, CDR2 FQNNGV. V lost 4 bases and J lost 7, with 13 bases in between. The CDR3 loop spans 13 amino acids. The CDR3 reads CASSSQGVGGYTF. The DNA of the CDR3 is TGTGCCAGCAGCTCCCAGGGAGTGGGTGGCTACACCTTC.

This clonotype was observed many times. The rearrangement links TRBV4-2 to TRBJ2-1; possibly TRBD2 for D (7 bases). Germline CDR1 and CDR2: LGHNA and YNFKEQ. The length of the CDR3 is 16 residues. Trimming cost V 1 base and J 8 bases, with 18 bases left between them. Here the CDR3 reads CASSQVLRAGAYEQFF. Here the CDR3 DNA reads TGTGCCAGCAGCCAAGTGTTGCGGGCGGGGGCGTATGAGCAGTTCTTC.

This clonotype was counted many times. The CDR3 region has the DNA TGTGCCAGCAGCCCGGGACTAGCGGGCGAGCAGTACTTC. Amino acid sequence: CASSPGLAGEQYF. The chain employs TRBV7-8 and TRBJ2-7, with 12 bases fitting TRBD2. V gave up 5 bases and J gave up 6 bases; unmatched junction bases: 2. Per the germline V gene, CDR1 is SGHVS and CDR2 is FQNEAQ. The CDR3 length is 13 residues.

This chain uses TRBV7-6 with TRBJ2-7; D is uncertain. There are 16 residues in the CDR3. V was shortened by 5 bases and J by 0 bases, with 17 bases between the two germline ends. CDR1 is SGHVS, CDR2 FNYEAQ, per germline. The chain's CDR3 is CASSIGLLESSYEQYF. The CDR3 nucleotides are TGTGCCAGCAGCATAGGGTTGCTGGAGAGCTCCTACGAGCAGTACTTC.

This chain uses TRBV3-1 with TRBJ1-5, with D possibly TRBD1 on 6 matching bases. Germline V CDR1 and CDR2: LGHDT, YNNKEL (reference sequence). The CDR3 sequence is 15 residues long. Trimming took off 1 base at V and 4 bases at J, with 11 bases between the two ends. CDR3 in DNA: TGTGCCAGCAGCCAAGGGTTAGGGGGGAATCAGCCCCAGCATTTT. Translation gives CASSQGLGGNQPQHF.